This TCR beta chain was recorded in a study of T-cell reconstitution after alpha-beta-depleted transplantation in children. Broader study findings: Hyperexpanded clones declined; after one year, newly produced T cells mostly supplied diversity.

Researchers prepared the TCRbeta library using unique molecular identifiers, the study reports. TCRdb used MiXCR to reprocess the PCR reads, holding one entry per CDR3 protein. The sample contains roughly 240,000 distinct CDR3 sequences, around 8% of which appear only once. Remarks on this clonotype: Its target is not known.

This CDR3 spans 15 amino acids. V lost 5 bases and J 0 bases, leaving 14 bases between the germline ends. Germline CDR1 LNHDA, CDR2 SQIVND (reference sequence). V is TRBV19 and J is TRBJ2-7; D gene uncertain. The material was PBMCs, mostly from graft donor cells, obtained 180 days after TCRalphabeta/CD19-depleted stem cell transplant. The sequence came from a male patient aged 5 to 17 who had a stem cell transplant for acute lymphoblastic leukemia, so the T cells may come from the graft donor. The CDR3 here is CASSAYLAYSYEQYF. CDR3 bases: TGTGCCAGTAGTGCCTACCTGGCGTACTCCTACGAGCAGTACTTC. Complete variable domain (other parts from reference TRBV19 and TRBJ2-7): DGGITQSPKYLFRKEGQNVTLSCEQNLNHDAMYWYRQDPGQGLRLIYYSQIVNDFQKGDIAEGYSVSREKKESFPLTVTSAQKNPTAFYLCASSAYLAYSYEQYFGPGTRLTVT.